The present TCR beta chain was sequenced within a study of beta chain features in type 1 diabetes. Study background: Age and gender were similar between patients and healthy donors, as were cell yields.

Study-level points and caveats: Shortening of TCRB CDR3s, moderate but significant, appeared in all four CD4+ subsets of Type 1 diabetes patients.

Expressed TCRB transcripts were sequenced because the entire RNA isolate underwent reverse transcription. Profiling relied on immunoSEQ multiplex PCR, and the TCRdb table lists in-frame clones only, not all of them. This sample yields 600,000 to 750,000 clones, of which around 12% are seen a single time; more than 0.095% belongs to the top ten. This CDR3 comprises 16 residues. CDR1 and CDR2 (germline): MNHEY, SMNVEV (reference sequence). Trimming took 3 bases from V and 6 from J; bases not matched to a gene: 9. As concerns this clone: What it binds is not known.

This receptor was taken from a man aged 30 to 45 with type 1 diabetes. The chain links TRBV27 to TRBJ2-1; 9 bases align to TRBD2. Sequenced material: naive CD4+ T cells from blood. The chain's CDR3 is CASSFRFSGGFNEQFF. In DNA, the CDR3 is TGTGCCAGCAGTTTCCGTTTTAGCGGGGGTTTCAATGAGCAGTTCTTC.